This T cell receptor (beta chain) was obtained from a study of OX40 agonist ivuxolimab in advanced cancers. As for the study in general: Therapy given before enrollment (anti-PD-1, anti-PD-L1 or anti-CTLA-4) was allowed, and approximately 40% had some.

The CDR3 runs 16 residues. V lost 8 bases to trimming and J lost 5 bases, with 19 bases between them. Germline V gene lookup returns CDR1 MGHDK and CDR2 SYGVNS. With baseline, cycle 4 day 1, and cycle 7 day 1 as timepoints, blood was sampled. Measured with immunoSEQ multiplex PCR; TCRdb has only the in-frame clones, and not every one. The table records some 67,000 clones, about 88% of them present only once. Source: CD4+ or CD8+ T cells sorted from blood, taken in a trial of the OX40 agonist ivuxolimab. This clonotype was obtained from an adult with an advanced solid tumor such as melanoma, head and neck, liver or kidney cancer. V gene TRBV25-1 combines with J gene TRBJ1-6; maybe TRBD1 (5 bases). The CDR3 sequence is CASGTLGATNNSPLHF. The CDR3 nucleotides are TGTGCCAGCGGTACCCTCGGGGCAACCAATAATTCACCCCTCCACTTT.